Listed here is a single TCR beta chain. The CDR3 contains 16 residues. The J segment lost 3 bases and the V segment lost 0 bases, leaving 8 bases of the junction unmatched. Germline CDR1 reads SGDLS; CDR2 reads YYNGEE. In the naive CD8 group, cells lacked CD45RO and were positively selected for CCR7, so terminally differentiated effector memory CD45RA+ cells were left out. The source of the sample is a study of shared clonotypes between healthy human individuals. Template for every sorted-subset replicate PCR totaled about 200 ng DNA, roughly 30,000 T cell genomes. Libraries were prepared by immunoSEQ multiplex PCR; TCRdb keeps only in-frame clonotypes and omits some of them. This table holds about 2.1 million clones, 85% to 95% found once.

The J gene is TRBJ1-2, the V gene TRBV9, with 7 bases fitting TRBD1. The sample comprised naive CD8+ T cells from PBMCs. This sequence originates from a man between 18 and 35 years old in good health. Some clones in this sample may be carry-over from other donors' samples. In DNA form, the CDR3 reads TGTGCCAGCAGCGTAGCTCAGACAGGGCGCTACTATGGCTACACCTTC. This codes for CASSVAQTGRYYGYTF.